This T cell receptor beta chain is drawn from a study of cytomegalovirus exposure and HLA in healthy donors. About the study: A prior analysis found around 110 million unique TCR beta sequences from 150 million to 200 million T cells. Study-level results: Previously analyzed data showed that most TCR beta V segments were productive at a frequency of about 87% or about 30%.

The CDR3 runs 15 residues. Germline loops: CDR1 SGHRS, CDR2 YFSETQ. J was trimmed by 0 bases and V by 5 bases; bases with no gene match: 2. Comment on this clone: Its antigen is undetermined.

Use of 60 Vbeta and 13 Jbeta primers characterized the PCR. Clones were sequenced by immunoSEQ multiplex PCR, and TCRdb holds only the in-frame ones, with some missing. Of approximately 100,000 clones in the sample, more than 70% were seen once. The sample consisted of PBMCs. The TCR was taken from a woman aged 40-49 years in good health and CMV-seronegative. The rearrangement links TRBV5-1 to TRBJ2-3; TRBD2 matches at 11 bases. CDR3 sequence (DNA): TGCGCCAGCAGACCTAGCGGGGGGAGCACAGATACGCAGTATTTT. It codes for CASRPSGGSTDTQYF.